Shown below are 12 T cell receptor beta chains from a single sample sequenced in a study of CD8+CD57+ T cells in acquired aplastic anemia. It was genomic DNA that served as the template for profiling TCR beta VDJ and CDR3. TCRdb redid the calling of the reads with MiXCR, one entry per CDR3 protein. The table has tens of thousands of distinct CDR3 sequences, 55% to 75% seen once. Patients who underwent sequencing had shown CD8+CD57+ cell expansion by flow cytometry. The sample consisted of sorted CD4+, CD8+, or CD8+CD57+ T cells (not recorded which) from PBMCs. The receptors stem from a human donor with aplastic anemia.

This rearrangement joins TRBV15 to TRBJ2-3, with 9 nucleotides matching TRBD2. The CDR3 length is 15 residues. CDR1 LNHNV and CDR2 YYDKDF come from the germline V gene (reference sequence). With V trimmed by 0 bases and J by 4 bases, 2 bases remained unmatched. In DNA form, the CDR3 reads TGTGCCACCAGCAGAGATAGCGGGGGCGCAGATACGCAGTATTTT. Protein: CATSRDSGGADTQYF.

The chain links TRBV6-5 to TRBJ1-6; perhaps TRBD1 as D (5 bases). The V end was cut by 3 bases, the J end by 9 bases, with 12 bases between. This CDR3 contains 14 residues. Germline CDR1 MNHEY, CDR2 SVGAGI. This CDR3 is CASSYGTGGSPLHF. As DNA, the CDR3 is TGTGCCAGCAGTTATGGAACAGGTGGTTCACCCCTCCACTTT.

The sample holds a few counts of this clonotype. The CDR3 region has the DNA TGTGCCAGCAAGGGACAGGCCTACGAGCAGTACTTC. Encoded protein: CASKGQAYEQYF. V usage is TRBV2 and J usage is TRBJ2-7, with 8 bases matching TRBD1. V gave up 7 bases and J gave up 2 bases; unmatched junction bases: 1. Per the germline V gene, CDR1 is SNHLY and CDR2 is FYNNEI. The CDR3 extends over 12 amino acids.

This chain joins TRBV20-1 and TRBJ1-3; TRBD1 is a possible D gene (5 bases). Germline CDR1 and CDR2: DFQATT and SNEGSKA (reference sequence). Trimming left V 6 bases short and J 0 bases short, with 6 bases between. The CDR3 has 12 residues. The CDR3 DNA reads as TGCAGTGCGGGGCCCTCTGGAAACACCATATATTTT. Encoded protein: CSAGPSGNTIYF.

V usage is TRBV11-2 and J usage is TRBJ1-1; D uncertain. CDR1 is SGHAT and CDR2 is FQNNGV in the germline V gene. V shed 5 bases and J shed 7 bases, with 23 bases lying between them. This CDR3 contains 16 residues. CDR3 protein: CASSVYGPNGRLEAFF. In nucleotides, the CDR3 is TGTGCCAGCAGCGTTTACGGACCGAATGGAAGGCTTGAAGCTTTCTTT.

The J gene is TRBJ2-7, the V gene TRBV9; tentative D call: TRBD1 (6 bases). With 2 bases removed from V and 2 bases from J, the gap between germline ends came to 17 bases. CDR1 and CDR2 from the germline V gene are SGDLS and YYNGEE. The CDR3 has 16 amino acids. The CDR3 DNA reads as TGTGCCAGCAGCGTCAGCCGGGACAAAGAAACCTACGAGCAGTACTTC. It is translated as CASSVSRDKETYEQYF.

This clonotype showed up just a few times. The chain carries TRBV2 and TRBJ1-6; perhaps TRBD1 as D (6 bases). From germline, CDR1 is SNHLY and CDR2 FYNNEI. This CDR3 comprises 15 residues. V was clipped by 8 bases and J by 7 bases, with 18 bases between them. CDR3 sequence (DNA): TGTGCCAGCTGCTTAAACAGGGCGAGCAATTCACCCCTCCACTTT. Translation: CASCLNRASNSPLHF.

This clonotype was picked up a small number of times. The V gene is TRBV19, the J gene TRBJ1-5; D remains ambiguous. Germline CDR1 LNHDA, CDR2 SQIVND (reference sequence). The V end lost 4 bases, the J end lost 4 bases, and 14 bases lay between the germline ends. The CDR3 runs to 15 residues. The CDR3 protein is CASSSGSGGNQPQHF. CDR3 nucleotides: TGTGCCAGTAGTAGTGGTTCAGGAGGGAATCAGCCCCAGCATTTT.

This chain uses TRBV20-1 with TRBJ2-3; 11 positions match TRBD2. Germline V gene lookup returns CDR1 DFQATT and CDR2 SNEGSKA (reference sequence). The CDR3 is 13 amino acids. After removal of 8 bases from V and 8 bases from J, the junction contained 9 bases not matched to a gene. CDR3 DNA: TGCAGTCAGCCGGGACTAGCGGCAGGTACGCAGTATTTT. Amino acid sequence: CSQPGLAAGTQYF.

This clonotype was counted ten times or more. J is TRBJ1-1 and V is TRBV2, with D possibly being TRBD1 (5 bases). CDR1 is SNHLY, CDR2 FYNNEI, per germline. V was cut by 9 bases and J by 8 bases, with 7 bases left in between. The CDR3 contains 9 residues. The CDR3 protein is CASGQEAFF. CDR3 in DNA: TGTGCCAGTGGACAAGAAGCTTTCTTT.

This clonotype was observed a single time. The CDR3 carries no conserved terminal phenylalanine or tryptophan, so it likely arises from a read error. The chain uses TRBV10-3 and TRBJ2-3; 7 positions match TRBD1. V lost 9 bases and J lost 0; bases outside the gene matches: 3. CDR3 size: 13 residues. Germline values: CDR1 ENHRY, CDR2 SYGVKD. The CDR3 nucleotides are TGTGCCATTACGACAGGGAGCACAGATACGCAGTATCTT. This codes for CAITTGSTDTQYL.

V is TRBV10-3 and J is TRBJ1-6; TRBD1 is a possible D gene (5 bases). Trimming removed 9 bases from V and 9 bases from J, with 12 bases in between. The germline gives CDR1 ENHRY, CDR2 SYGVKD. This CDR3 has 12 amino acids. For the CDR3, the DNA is TGTGCCATGCGGGACGGTAGTTCACCCCTCCACTTT. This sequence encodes CAMRDGSSPLHF.